This entry lists 3 T cell receptor beta chains sequenced from one sample in a study of memory CD4+ T cells and cytomegalovirus serostatus (dated by TCRdb to about 2019). A FACSAria II was used to sort memory CD4+ T cells, defined as single viable CD3+CD4+CD8-CD45RO+ cells. Library preparation was by the immunoSEQ multiplex PCR assay. Entries here come from immuneACCESS through TCRdb and include only in-frame sequences with V and J called. Some clones fail to appear in such tables; in the studies checked, an unresolved V gene covers under half of the shortfall, and the cause of the remainder is unknown. Here the sample has 50,000 to 60,000 clones; 60% to 85% occur a single time. Of the sample, 1.3% to 1.5% is held by the ten largest clones. Sequencing was done on a sample of memory CD4+ T cells from blood. The receptors derive from an adult in good health and CMV-seropositive.

The table lists this clone with a count of one. The V gene is TRBV28, the J gene TRBJ1-5, with 7 bases matching TRBD1. The germline V gene has CDR1 MDHEN and CDR2 SYDVKM. Unmatched junction bases numbered 8, after V lost 9 bases and J lost 3 bases. This CDR3 region has 14 residues. The CDR3 DNA reads as TGTGCCAGTAGACCCGGGACAGTCAATCAGCCCCAGCATTTT. Residues: CASRPGTVNQPQHF.

The rearrangement links TRBV5-5 to TRBJ1-5; 8 bases fit TRBD1. Germline CDR1 and CDR2: SGHKS and YYEKEE (reference sequence). With 4 bases clipped from V and 3 bases from J, the junction kept 15 bases outside the gene matches. The CDR3 totals 18 residues. CDR3 protein: CASSPTYTGTGNNQPQHF. The DNA for the CDR3 is TGTGCCAGCAGCCCAACCTATACCGGGACAGGTAACAATCAGCCCCAGCATTTT.

The chain carries TRBV6-1 and TRBJ2-5; D is perhaps TRBD1 (7 bases). V lost 3 bases and J lost 3, with 11 bases in between. The length of the CDR3 is 14 residues. Germline CDR1 is MNHNS and CDR2 is SASEGT. CDR3: CASSEQGGKETQYF. As DNA, the CDR3 is TGTGCCAGCAGTGAGCAGGGGGGAAAAGAGACCCAGTACTTC.